The 27 T cell receptor beta chains below were found in one sample sequenced in a study of T cells in Graves' hyperthyroidism and ophthalmopathy. Authors of the study amplified TCR beta CDR3 regions from RNA transcripts. A first-round RT-PCR of the TCR CDR3 used the HTBI primer set. TCRdb re-derived calls from the multiplex PCR reads in MiXCR, one entry per CDR3 protein. This sample yields about 640,000 distinct CDR3 sequences, of which around 21% are seen a single time; 30% to 40% belongs to the top ten. The sequenced sample consisted of blood. These receptors were taken from a young man with Graves' ophthalmopathy.

The chain joins TRBV12-3 or TRBV12-4 to TRBJ2-3; D remains unclear. V gave up 8 bases and J gave up 4 bases, with 16 bases separating them. This CDR3 region has 14 residues. The CDR3 DNA reads as TGTGCCAGCTCCCTCGGGCCCCCCCCAGATACGCAGTATTTT. Its protein product is CASSLGPPPDTQYF.

This clonotype was detected many times. This chain connects TRBV7-9 to TRBJ2-1; 7 positions agree with TRBD2. Per the germline V gene, CDR1 is SEHNR and CDR2 is FQNEAQ (reference sequence). The length of the CDR3 is 13 residues. V lost 5 bases, J lost 6 bases, and 4 bases stayed unmatched. DNA for the CDR3: TGTGCCAGCAGCCAAGCGGGACTCAATGAGCAGTTCTTC. This gives the protein CASSQAGLNEQFF.

This clonotype was observed many times. The rearrangement joins TRBV12-3 or TRBV12-4 to TRBJ2-5; D not resolved. V lost 6 bases to trimming and J lost 0 bases, with 2 bases between them. The CDR3 runs 11 residues. CDR3: CASSHQETQYF. CDR3 coding DNA: TGTGCCAGCAGCCACCAAGAGACCCAGTACTTC.

This clonotype was counted a few times. The V gene is TRBV28, the J gene TRBJ2-1, with D perhaps matching TRBD2 (6 bases). This CDR3 has 13 residues. Trimming cost V 10 bases and J 4 bases, with 14 bases left between them. Germline loops: CDR1 MDHEN, CDR2 SYDVKM. The CDR3 region is CATGEDKYNEQFF. For the CDR3, the DNA is TGTGCCACCGGGGAGGACAAATACAATGAGCAGTTCTTC.

This clonotype was picked up many times. CDR3 sequence (DNA): TGCAGTGCAGCCAAGGTAGAAGGTTACGAGCAGTACTTC. The encoded protein is CSAAKVEGYEQYF. The chain recombines TRBV20-1 with TRBJ2-7, with D uncertain. Per the germline V gene, CDR1 is DFQATT and CDR2 is SNEGSKA (reference sequence). V was pared by 6 bases and J by 4 bases, with 16 bases between. The CDR3 runs 13 residues.

This clonotype was seen many times. The genes are TRBV28 and TRBJ1-6; D is possibly TRBD1 (5 bases). V lost 3 bases to trimming and J lost 4 bases, with 13 bases between them. The CDR3 extends over 16 amino acids. From germline, CDR1 is MDHEN and CDR2 SYDVKM. This chain's CDR3 is CASSLTGVLYNSPLHF. Here the CDR3 DNA reads TGTGCCAGCAGTTTGACGGGGGTGTTATATAATTCACCCCTCCACTTT.

There are a few counts of this clonotype. The gene calls are TRBV5-4 and TRBJ2-1; no definite D call. The V and J ends lost 4 bases and 2 bases respectively, with 10 bases between them. Looked up from germline, CDR1 is SGHNT and CDR2 is YYREEE (reference sequence). The CDR3 has 14 residues. The CDR3 region is CASSGDSAYNEQFF. The CDR3 DNA is TGTGCCAGCAGCGGAGACTCTGCCTACAATGAGCAGTTCTTC. Filled out from reference TRBV5-4 and TRBJ2-1, the complete variable domain reads ETGVTQSPTHLIKTRGQQVTLRCSSQSGHNTVSWYQQALGQGPQFIFQYYREEENGRGNFPPRFSGLQFPNYSSELNVNALELDDSALYLCASSGDSAYNEQFFGPGTRLTVL.

In this sample, this clonotype turned up a few times. The chain couples TRBV6-1 to TRBJ1-3; D ambiguous. Germline values: CDR1 MNHNS, CDR2 SASEGT. Trimming took off 5 bases at V and 0 bases at J, with 8 bases between the two ends. This CDR3 is 14 amino acids long. As DNA, the CDR3 is TGTGCCAGCAGTTCAGTCGTCTCTGGAAACACCATATATTTT. Residues: CASSSVVSGNTIYF.

This clonotype appeared many times. The V call is TRBV5-8, the J call TRBJ2-1, with 9 bases that match TRBD1. After removal of 5 bases from V and 5 bases from J, the junction contained 11 bases not matched to a gene. CDR3 size: 16 residues. Germline CDR1 SGHTS, CDR2 YDEGEE. The DNA of the CDR3 is TGTGCCAGCAGACTTGAGAGGGACAGGGTTGACAATGAGCAGTTCTTC. The encoded protein is CASRLERDRVDNEQFF. Full variable domain (rest looked up from reference TRBV5-8 and TRBJ2-1): EAGVTQSPTHLIKTRGQQATLRCSPISGHTSVYWYQQALGLGLQFLLWYDEGEERNRGNFPPRFSGRQFPNYSSELNVNALELEDSALYLCASRLERDRVDNEQFFGPGTRLTVL.

The genes are TRBV5-8 and TRBJ1-5; tentative D call: TRBD1 (6 bases). Trimming removed 4 bases at V and 7 bases at J, with 18 bases between. The CDR3 length is 15 residues. Per germline, CDR1 SGHTS and CDR2 YDEGEE. The CDR3: CASSPGAGGVQPQHF. In DNA form, the CDR3 reads TGTGCCAGCAGCCCCGGGGCCGGGGGCGTCCAGCCCCAGCATTTT.

This sequence joins TRBV19 and TRBJ2-1; 10 bases map to TRBD2. V trimming: 8 bases; J trimming: 10 bases; junction bases outside the gene matches: 8. Germline V CDR1 and CDR2: LNHDA, SQIVND (reference sequence). The CDR3 is made up of 13 amino acids. The CDR3 sequence is CASSSGSIREQFF. The CDR3 DNA reads as TGTGCCAGTTCTAGCGGGAGTATTCGCGAGCAGTTCTTC.

Remarks on this clonotype: This clone may be a read error of a much larger clone one base away. The rearrangement joins TRBV20-1 to TRBJ1-1; D is ambiguous. Trimming shortened V by 5 bases and J by 3 bases, and 13 bases separated the two germline ends. CDR1 DFQATT and CDR2 SNEGSKA come from the germline V gene (reference sequence). The length of the CDR3 is 13 residues. CDR3 amino acids: CSAGIALYTEAFF. The CDR3 DNA sequence: TGCAGTGCTGGGATAGCCCTTTACACTGAAGCTTTCTTT.

This clonotype was picked up a small number of times. J is TRBJ2-7 and V is TRBV11-1, with a possible D match to TRBD1 (6 bases). There are 19 residues in the CDR3. Trimming took 0 bases from V and 3 from J, leaving 24 bases between them. Germline V lookup: CDR1 SGHAT, CDR2 FQDESV (reference sequence). This chain's CDR3 is CASSLARSLVEGHIYEQYF. CDR3 DNA sequence: TGTGCCAGCAGCTTAGCGCGGAGTCTGGTCGAGGGACACATCTACGAGCAGTACTTC.

This sequence joins TRBV30 and TRBJ1-1; D uncertain. Per germline, CDR1 GTSNPN and CDR2 SVGIG (reference sequence). With 4 bases removed from V and 0 bases from J, the gap between germline ends came to 12 bases. There are 14 residues in the CDR3. DNA for the CDR3: TGTGCCTGGAAACGAGGGCAATTGAACACTGAAGCTTTCTTT. It translates to CAWKRGQLNTEAFF. The full variable domain, with the rest looked up from reference TRBV30 and TRBJ1-1, is SQTIHQWPATLVQPVGSPLSLECTVEGTSNPNLYWYRQAAGRGLQLLFYSVGIGQISSEVPQNLSASRPQDRQFILSSKKLLLSDSGFYLCAWKRGQLNTEAFFGQGTRLTVV.

The sample holds a few counts of this clonotype. The chain couples TRBV7-9 to TRBJ2-1; 10 bases agree with TRBD2. CDR3 length equals 14 residues. V was pared by 1 base and J by 7 bases, with 1 base of the junction left unmatched. Germline loops: CDR1 SEHNR, CDR2 FQNEAQ (reference sequence). The CDR3 DNA sequence: TGTGCCAGCAGCTTAGTGACTAGCGGGAATGAGCAGTTCTTC. It is translated as CASSLVTSGNEQFF.

This clonotype was found many times. The genes are TRBV30 and TRBJ1-4, with D possibly TRBD1 on 5 matching bases. The CDR3 has 14 residues. Germline assignment: CDR1 GTSNPN and CDR2 SVGIG (reference sequence). Trimming left V 5 bases short and J 3 bases short, with 13 bases between. The CDR3 region is CAWSGTGSNEKLFF. Written as DNA, the CDR3 is TGTGCCTGGTCCGGGACGGGATCTAATGAAAAACTGTTTTTT.

As to this clonotype: A much bigger clone sits one base away, suggesting this may be a read error. The V call is TRBV3-1, the J call TRBJ2-7; 8 bases line up with TRBD2. With V trimmed by 0 bases and J by 2 bases, 9 bases remained unmatched. CDR1 LGHDT and CDR2 YNNKEL come from the germline V gene (reference sequence). The CDR3 has 17 amino acids. CDR3 nucleotides: TGTGCCAGCAGCCAAGATCAGGCTAGCGGGTTCGCCTACGAGCAGTACTTC. This sequence encodes CASSQDQASGFAYEQYF.

The V and J genes are TRBV29-1 and TRBJ2-1; 9 nucleotides line up with TRBD2. V dropped 3 bases and J dropped 0; count of bases not matched to a gene: 9. Germline-derived CDR1 and CDR2 are SQVTM and ANQGSEA. This CDR3 comprises 17 residues. The CDR3 DNA is TGCAGCGTTGATGGACTAGCGCCGACGAGCTCCTACAATGAGCAGTTCTTC. It translates to CSVDGLAPTSSYNEQFF.

This clonotype occurred many times. The chain joins TRBV7-2 to TRBJ2-4, with D maybe TRBD2 (6 bases). The CDR3 is 16 residues long. Germline V gene lookup returns CDR1 SGHTA and CDR2 FQGNSA. V lost 4 bases and J lost 0, with 13 bases in between. The CDR3 protein is CASSSTGELAKNIQYF. The CDR3, as DNA: TGTGCCAGCAGCTCCACGGGGGAGTTAGCCAAAAACATTCAGTACTTC.

Many counts were recorded for this clonotype. The rearrangement links TRBV2 to TRBJ2-2; D call uncertain. Trimming left V 6 bases short and J 9 bases short, with 17 bases between. Germline V lookup: CDR1 SNHLY, CDR2 FYNNEI. CDR3 size: 14 residues. In nucleotides, the CDR3 is TGTGCCAGCAGAGTAGAAGGGCCTCACCGGGAGCTGTTTTTT. Its translation: CASRVEGPHRELFF.

This sequence joins TRBV6-4 and TRBJ1-1; D is undetermined. V gave up 4 bases and J gave up 8 bases, with 14 bases separating them. Germline loops: CDR1 MRHNA, CDR2 SNTAGT. The CDR3 loop spans 13 amino acids. DNA for the CDR3: TGTGCCAGCAGTGCCCCCCCCGCCAGGGAAGCTTTCTTT. This codes for CASSAPPAREAFF.

Ten or more counts support this clonotype. The chain links TRBV12-3 or TRBV12-4 to TRBJ1-2, with 7 bases lining up with TRBD1. J lost 8 bases, V lost 3 bases, and 9 bases had no gene match. This CDR3 region has 14 residues. CDR3 protein: CASSLGQGVWGYTF. For the CDR3, the DNA is TGTGCCAGCAGTTTGGGGCAGGGGGTCTGGGGCTACACCTTC.

The chain recombines TRBV6-5 with TRBJ1-5; D is unresolved. V shed 2 bases and J shed 3 bases, with 11 bases lying between them. This CDR3 spans 15 amino acids. The germline gives CDR1 MNHEY, CDR2 SVGAGI. The CDR3 spells CASSYSGDNNQPQHF. DNA for the CDR3: TGTGCCAGCAGTTACAGTGGGGATAACAATCAGCCCCAGCATTTT.

The chain has TRBV2 and TRBJ1-5; D is ambiguous. The CDR3 is 15 amino acids. The germline V and J ends were trimmed by 5 bases and 4 bases, with 15 bases remaining between them. CDR1 is SNHLY and CDR2 is FYNNEI in the germline V gene. CDR3 sequence reads: CASSIEALRNQPQHF. The CDR3, as DNA: TGTGCCAGCAGTATAGAAGCCCTTAGGAATCAGCCCCAGCATTTT.

This clonotype was counted only a few times. The gene calls are TRBV7-3 and TRBJ2-2; 7 bases line up with TRBD2. The CDR3 totals 15 residues. The V gene's germline CDR1 is SGHTA and CDR2 FQGTGA. Trimming removed 2 bases from V and 6 bases from J; junction bases left unmatched: 6. The DNA for the CDR3 is TGTGCCAGCAGCTTAGCGGGAGAAGGGGCCGGGGAGCTGTTTTTT. This encodes CASSLAGEGAGELFF.

This clonotype came up a few times. The chain is built from TRBV6-6 and TRBJ1-2, with 7 bases matching TRBD1. V lost 0 bases and J lost 8; bases outside the gene matches: 3. Germline V gene sequence: CDR1 MNHNY, CDR2 SVGAGI (reference sequence). The CDR3 has 13 amino acids. CDR3 amino acids: CASSYSAGGGYTF. Here the CDR3 DNA reads TGTGCCAGCAGTTACTCGGCAGGGGGAGGCTACACCTTC.

This clonotype was seen at least ten times. The chain combines TRBV28 with TRBJ2-1; D possibly corresponds to TRBD1 (9 bases). Germline lookup yields CDR1 MDHEN and CDR2 SYDVKM. V dropped 3 bases and J dropped 2 bases, with 23 bases sitting between them. This CDR3 spans 19 amino acids. CDR3 nucleotide sequence: TGTGCCAGCAGTTTTTCCGGGACAGGGTATAGCGGGACCTACAATGAGCAGTTCTTC. It yields the protein CASSFSGTGYSGTYNEQFF.